The 8 T cell receptor beta chains below all came from one sample that was sequenced in a study of OX40 agonist ivuxolimab in advanced cancers. TCRdb's copy holds only in-frame clones and misses some; the assay was immunoSEQ multiplex PCR. This table holds tens of thousands of clones, nearly 90% found once. Sequenced here: CD4+ or CD8+ T cells sorted from blood, sampled in a trial of the OX40 agonist ivuxolimab. The receptors were gathered from an adult with an advanced solid tumor such as melanoma, head and neck, liver or kidney cancer.

This chain uses TRBV6-6 with TRBJ2-7; D perhaps matches TRBD2 (6 bases). Trimming stripped 6 bases from V and 4 bases from J, with 16 bases between. Germline V gives CDR1 MNHNY, CDR2 SVGAGI (reference sequence). CDR3 length equals 14 residues. This CDR3 reads CASSPSGVKYEQYF. The DNA for the CDR3 is TGTGCCAGCAGCCCCTCGGGGGTGAAATACGAGCAGTACTTC.

The V call is TRBV15, the J call TRBJ2-5; D may match TRBD1 or TRBD2 (5 bases each). From germline, CDR1 is LNHNV and CDR2 YYDKDF (reference sequence). This CDR3 comprises 16 residues. Trimming stripped 5 bases from V and 5 bases from J, with 21 bases between. The CDR3 loop reads CATSPSGGPPGETQYF. In nucleotides, the CDR3 is TGTGCCACCAGCCCAAGTGGGGGACCCCCGGGGGAGACCCAGTACTTC.

The chain couples TRBV5-6 to TRBJ2-5; 8 nucleotides line up with TRBD2. V lost 0 bases and J lost 9; bases outside the gene matches: 4. The germline V gene has CDR1 SGHDT and CDR2 YYEEEE. The CDR3 is 13 amino acids. The CDR3 spells CASSLAGGKAQYF. CDR3 sequence (DNA): TGTGCCAGCAGCTTGGCGGGGGGGAAGGCCCAGTACTTC. Filled out from reference TRBV5-6 and TRBJ2-5, the complete variable domain reads DAGVTQSPTHLIKTRGQQVTLRCSPKSGHDTVSWYQQALGQGPQFIFQYYEEEERQRGNFPDRFSGHQFPNYSSELNVNALLLGDSALYLCASSLAGGKAQYFGPGTRLLVL.

This chain uses TRBV14 with TRBJ2-1, with TRBD2 identical over 8 bases. The ends lost 2 bases at V and 5 bases at J; junction bases unmatched: 11. This CDR3 is 17 amino acids long. The germline V gene has CDR1 SGHDN and CDR2 FVKESK. The CDR3 DNA reads TGTGCCAGCAGCCAACCCTTCGGGGGGGTCCGACACAATGAGCAGTTCTTC. Its translation: CASSQPFGGVRHNEQFF. Combining the CDR3 with reference TRBV14 and TRBJ2-1 gives the whole variable domain EAGVTQFPSHSVIEKGQTVTLRCDPISGHDNLYWYRRVMGKEIKFLLHFVKESKQDESGMPNNRFLAERTGGTYSTLKVQPAELEDSGVYFCASSQPFGGVRHNEQFFGPGTRLTVL.

The chain recombines TRBV6-6 with TRBJ1-3; TRBD1 is a possible D gene (6 bases). Trimming pared 6 bases from V and 7 bases from J, leaving 16 bases between. The CDR3 sequence is 14 residues long. The germline V gene encodes CDR1 MNHNY and CDR2 SVGAGI (reference sequence). This CDR3 reads CASRTRGGQNTIYF. In DNA form, the CDR3 reads TGTGCCAGCAGAACACGAGGGGGGCAGAACACCATATATTTT.

The chain employs TRBV7-2 and TRBJ2-3; 10 bases agree with TRBD2. V was clipped by 1 base and J by 0 bases; unmatched bases: 7. The CDR3 extends over 18 amino acids. Germline V gene sequence: CDR1 SGHTA, CDR2 FQGNSA. The CDR3 sequence: CASSLEILAGLSTDTQYF. DNA of the CDR3: TGTGCCAGCAGCTTAGAGATACTAGCGGGACTAAGCACAGATACGCAGTATTTT. Using reference TRBV7-2 and TRBJ2-3 for the parts outside the CDR3, the full variable domain is GAGVSQSPSNKVTEKGKDVELRCDPISGHTALYWYRQSLGQGLEFLIYFQGNSAPDKSGLPSDRFSAERTGGSVSTLTIQRTQQEDSAVYLCASSLEILAGLSTDTQYFGPGTRLTVL.

This clone appeared a single time. The chain recombines TRBV6-5 with TRBJ2-5; 8 bases are a match to TRBD2. This CDR3 is built from 14 residues. From germline, CDR1 is MNHEY and CDR2 SVGAGI. V dropped 9 bases and J dropped 5; count of bases not matched to a gene: 11. CDR3 region: CARWTSSFGETQYF. Written as DNA, the CDR3 is TGTGCCAGGTGGACTAGCTCCTTCGGGGAGACCCAGTACTTC.

This clone turned up a few times. The chain recombines TRBV28 with TRBJ2-1, with 7 bases lining up with TRBD1. Germline CDR1 reads MDHEN; CDR2 reads SYDVKM. V shed 6 bases, J shed 1 base, and the junction held 6 bases outside the gene matches. This CDR3 is built from 15 residues. CDR3 in amino acids: CASSRQGLSYNEQFF. The CDR3 DNA is TGTGCCAGCAGCCGACAGGGTCTTTCCTACAATGAGCAGTTCTTC.